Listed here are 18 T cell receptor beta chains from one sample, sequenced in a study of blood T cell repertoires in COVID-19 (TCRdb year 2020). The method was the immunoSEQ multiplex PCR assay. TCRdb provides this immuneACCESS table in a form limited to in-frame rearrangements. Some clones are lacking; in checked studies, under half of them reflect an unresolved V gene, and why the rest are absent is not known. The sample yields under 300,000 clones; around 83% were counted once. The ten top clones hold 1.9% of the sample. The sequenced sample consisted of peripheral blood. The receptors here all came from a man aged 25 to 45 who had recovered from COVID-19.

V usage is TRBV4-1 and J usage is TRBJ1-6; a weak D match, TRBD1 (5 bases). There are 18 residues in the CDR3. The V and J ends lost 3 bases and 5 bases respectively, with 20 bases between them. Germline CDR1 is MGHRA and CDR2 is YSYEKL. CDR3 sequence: CASSQESDRGGDNSPLHF. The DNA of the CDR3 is TGCGCCAGCAGCCAGGAAAGCGACAGAGGAGGGGATAATTCACCCCTCCACTTT.

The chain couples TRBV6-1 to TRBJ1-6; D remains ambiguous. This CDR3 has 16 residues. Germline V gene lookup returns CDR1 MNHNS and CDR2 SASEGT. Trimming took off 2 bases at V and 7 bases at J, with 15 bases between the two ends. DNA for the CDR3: TGTGCCAGCAGTGAATCCCTAGGCTTACTCAATTCACCCCTCCACTTT. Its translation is CASSESLGLLNSPLHF.

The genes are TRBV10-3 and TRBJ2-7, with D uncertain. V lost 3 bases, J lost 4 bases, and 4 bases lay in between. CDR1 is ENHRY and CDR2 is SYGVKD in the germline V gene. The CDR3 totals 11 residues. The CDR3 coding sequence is TGTGCCATCAGTGATCCGTACGAGCAGTACTTC. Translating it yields CAISDPYEQYF.

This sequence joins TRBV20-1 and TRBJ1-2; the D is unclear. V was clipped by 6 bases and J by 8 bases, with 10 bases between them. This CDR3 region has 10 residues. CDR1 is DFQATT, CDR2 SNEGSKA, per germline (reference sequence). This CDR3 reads CSAGSEGYTF. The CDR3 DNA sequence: TGCAGTGCCGGTTCCGAGGGCTACACCTTC.

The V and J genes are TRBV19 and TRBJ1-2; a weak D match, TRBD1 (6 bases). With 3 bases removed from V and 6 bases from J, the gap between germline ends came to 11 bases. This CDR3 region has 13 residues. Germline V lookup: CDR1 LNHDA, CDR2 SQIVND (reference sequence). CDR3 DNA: TGTGCCAGTAGTATGAATAGGGGGAATGGCTACACCTTC. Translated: CASSMNRGNGYTF.

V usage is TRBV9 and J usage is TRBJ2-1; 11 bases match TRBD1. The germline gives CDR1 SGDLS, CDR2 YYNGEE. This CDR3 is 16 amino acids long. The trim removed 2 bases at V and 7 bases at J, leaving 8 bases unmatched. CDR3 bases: TGTGCCAGCAGCGTCGGCCCGGGACAGGGGGGTAATGAGCAGTTCTTC. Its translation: CASSVGPGQGGNEQFF.

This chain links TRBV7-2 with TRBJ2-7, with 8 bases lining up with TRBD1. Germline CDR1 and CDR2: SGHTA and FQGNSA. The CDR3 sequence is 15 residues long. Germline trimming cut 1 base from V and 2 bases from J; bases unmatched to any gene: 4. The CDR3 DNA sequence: TGTGCCAGCAGCTTAGAACAGGGGGGACCCTACGAGCAGTACTTC. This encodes CASSLEQGGPYEQYF.

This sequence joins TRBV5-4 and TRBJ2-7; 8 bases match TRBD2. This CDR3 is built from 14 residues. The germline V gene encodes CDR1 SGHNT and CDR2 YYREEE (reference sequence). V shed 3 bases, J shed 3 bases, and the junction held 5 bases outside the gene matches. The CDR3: CASSWAGTSYEQYF. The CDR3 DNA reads TGTGCCAGCAGCTGGGCAGGGACTAGCTACGAGCAGTACTTC.

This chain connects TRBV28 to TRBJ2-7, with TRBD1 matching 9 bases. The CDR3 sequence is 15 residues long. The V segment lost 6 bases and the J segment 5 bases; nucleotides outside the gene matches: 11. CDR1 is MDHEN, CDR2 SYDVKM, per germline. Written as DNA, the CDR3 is TGTGCCAGCAGCCCTGTAGGGACAGGGATCCACGAGCAGTACGTC. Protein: CASSPVGTGIHEQYV.

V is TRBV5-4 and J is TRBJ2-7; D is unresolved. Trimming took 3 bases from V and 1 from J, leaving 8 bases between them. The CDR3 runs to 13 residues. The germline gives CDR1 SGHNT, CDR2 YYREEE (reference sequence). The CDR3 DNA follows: TGTGCCAGCAGCTCCGAGGCGTCCTACGAGCAGTACGTC. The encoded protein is CASSSEASYEQYV.

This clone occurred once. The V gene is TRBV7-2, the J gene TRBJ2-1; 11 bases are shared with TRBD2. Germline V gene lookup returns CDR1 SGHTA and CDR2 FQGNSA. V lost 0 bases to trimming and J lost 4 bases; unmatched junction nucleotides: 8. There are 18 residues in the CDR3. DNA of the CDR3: TGTGCCAGCAGCTTAGCGATAACTAGCGGGGGCTTGTACAATGAGCAGTTCTTC. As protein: CASSLAITSGGLYNEQFF. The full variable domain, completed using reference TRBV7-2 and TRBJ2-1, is GAGVSQSPSNKVTEKGKDVELRCDPISGHTALYWYRQSLGQGLEFLIYFQGNSAPDKSGLPSDRFSAERTGGSVSTLTIQRTQQEDSAVYLCASSLAITSGGLYNEQFFGPGTRLTVL.

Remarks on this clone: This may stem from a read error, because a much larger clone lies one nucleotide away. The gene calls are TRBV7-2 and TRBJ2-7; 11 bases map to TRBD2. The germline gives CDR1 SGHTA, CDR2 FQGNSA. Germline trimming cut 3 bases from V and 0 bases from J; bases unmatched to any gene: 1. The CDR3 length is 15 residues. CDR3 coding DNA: TGTGCCAGCAGCTTTAGCGGGGGGGTCTCCTACGAGCAGTACTTC. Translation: CASSFSGGVSYEQYF.

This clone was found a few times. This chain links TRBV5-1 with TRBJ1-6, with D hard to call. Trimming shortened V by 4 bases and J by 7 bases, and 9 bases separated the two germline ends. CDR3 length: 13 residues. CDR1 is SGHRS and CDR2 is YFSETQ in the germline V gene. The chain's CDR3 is CASSRNLNSPLHF. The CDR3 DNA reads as TGCGCCAGCAGCCGAAACTTAAATTCACCCCTCCACTTT.

The CDR3 is CASRGFEATGEKLFF. The CDR3 DNA sequence: TGTGCCAGCCGTGGTTTTGAGGCCACCGGAGAAAAACTGTTTTTT. The chain employs TRBV28 and TRBJ1-4; D gene unclear. Trimming pared 8 bases from V and 8 bases from J, leaving 21 bases between. This CDR3 region has 15 residues. The germline V gene has CDR1 MDHEN and CDR2 SYDVKM.

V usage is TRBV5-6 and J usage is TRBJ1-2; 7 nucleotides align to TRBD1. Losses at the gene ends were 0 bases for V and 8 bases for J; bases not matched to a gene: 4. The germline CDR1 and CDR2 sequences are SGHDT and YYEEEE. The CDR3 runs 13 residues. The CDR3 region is CASSLGRGRGYTF. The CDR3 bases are TGTGCCAGCAGCTTGGGCAGGGGGAGAGGCTACACCTTC. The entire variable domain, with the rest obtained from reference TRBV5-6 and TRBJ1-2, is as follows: DAGVTQSPTHLIKTRGQQVTLRCSPKSGHDTVSWYQQALGQGPQFIFQYYEEEERQRGNFPDRFSGHQFPNYSSELNVNALLLGDSALYLCASSLGRGRGYTFGSGTRLTVV.

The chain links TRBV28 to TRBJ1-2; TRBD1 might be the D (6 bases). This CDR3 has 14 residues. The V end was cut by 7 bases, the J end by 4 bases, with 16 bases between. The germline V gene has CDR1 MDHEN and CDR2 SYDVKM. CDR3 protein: CASNVPGDIYGYTF. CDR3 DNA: TGTGCCAGCAATGTACCAGGGGATATCTATGGCTACACCTTC.

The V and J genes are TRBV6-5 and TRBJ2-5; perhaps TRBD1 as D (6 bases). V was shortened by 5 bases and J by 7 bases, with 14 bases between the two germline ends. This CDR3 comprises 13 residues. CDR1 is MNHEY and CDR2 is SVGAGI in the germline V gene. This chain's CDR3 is CASSRTAQRTQYF. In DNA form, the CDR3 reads TGTGCCAGCAGTCGGACAGCCCAACGGACCCAGTACTTC.

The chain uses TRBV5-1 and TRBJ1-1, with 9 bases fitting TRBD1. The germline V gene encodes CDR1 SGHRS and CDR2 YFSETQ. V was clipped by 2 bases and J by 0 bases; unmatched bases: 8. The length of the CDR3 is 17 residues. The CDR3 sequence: CASSFGTGISVNTEAFF. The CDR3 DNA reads TGCGCCAGCAGCTTCGGGACAGGGATTTCGGTGAACACTGAAGCTTTCTTT.